The 23 T cell receptor beta chains listed next were all sequenced from one sample in a study of blood T cell repertoires in COVID-19. TCRdb's table, derived via immunoSEQ multiplex PCR, lists solely in-frame clones and lacks some. The sample includes about 51,000 clones, approximately 86% of them seen just once. The sample consisted of peripheral blood. These receptors originate from a man in his sixties with acute or convalescent COVID-19.

The chain joins TRBV11-2 to TRBJ2-3; D may be TRBD2 (5 bases). CDR3 length equals 15 residues. V lost 7 bases to trimming and J lost 1 base, with 15 bases between them. Germline V gene sequence: CDR1 SGHAT, CDR2 FQNNGV. CDR3 nucleotide sequence: TGTGCCAGCATAAGGAACGGGATTGGCACAGATACGCAGTATTTT. This translates into CASIRNGIGTDTQYF.

V and J are TRBV15 and TRBJ1-2, with TRBD1 matching over 10 bases. The CDR3 runs 14 residues. Germline V gene data show CDR1 as LNHNV and CDR2 as YYDKDF (reference sequence). With 7 bases clipped from V and 4 bases from J, the junction kept 6 bases outside the gene matches. CDR3: CATTRGTGVYGYTF. The DNA for the CDR3 is TGTGCCACCACTCGTGGGACAGGGGTCTATGGCTACACCTTC.

DNA of the CDR3: TGTGCCATCAACACAACAGGGGTACTAGCTAATGAAAAACTGTTTTTT. It codes for CAINTTGVLANEKLFF. The genes are TRBV10-3 and TRBJ1-4, with 7 bases that match TRBD1. V shed 7 bases and J 3 bases; nucleotides not matched to a gene: 11. This CDR3 is 16 amino acids long. The germline gives CDR1 ENHRY, CDR2 SYGVKD.

The chain couples TRBV4-3 to TRBJ1-2; TRBD1 matches 8 bases. CDR3 size: 15 residues. With V trimmed by 3 bases and J by 4 bases, 7 bases remained unmatched. Germline V CDR1 and CDR2: LGHNA, YSLEER. The CDR3 reads CASSQDRDSLYGYTF. The CDR3 nucleotides read TGCGCCAGCAGCCAGGACAGGGACAGCCTCTATGGCTACACCTTC.

V usage is TRBV12-3 or TRBV12-4 and J usage is TRBJ2-2; maybe TRBD2 (6 bases). The CDR3 sequence is 12 residues long. V was pared by 3 bases and J by 11 bases, with 10 bases between. The CDR3 spells CASSFPGSELFF. CDR3 in DNA: TGTGCCAGCAGTTTCCCCGGGAGCGAGCTGTTTTTT.

This clone has a handful of counts. V is TRBV4-3 and J is TRBJ1-1, with D possibly being TRBD1 (6 bases). The V end was cut by 0 bases, the J end by 12 bases, with 14 bases between. Germline V lookup: CDR1 LGHNA, CDR2 YSLEER. This CDR3 has 13 amino acids. The chain's CDR3 is CASSQDQRTVTFF. The CDR3, as DNA: TGCGCCAGCAGCCAAGATCAGAGGACAGTAACTTTCTTT.

This clone occurred once. The chain is built from TRBV4-2 and TRBJ1-2, with 7 bases fitting TRBD1. This CDR3 has 16 amino acids. Germline CDR1 reads LGHNA; CDR2 reads YNFKEQ. V shed 0 bases, J shed 2 bases, and the junction held 6 bases outside the gene matches. The CDR3 region is CASSQEGTARNYGYTF. CDR3 nucleotide sequence: TGTGCCAGCAGCCAAGAAGGGACAGCCCGAAACTATGGCTACACCTTC.

The chain uses TRBV5-1 and TRBJ1-3; TRBD1 might be the D (6 bases). The length of the CDR3 is 17 residues. Germline values: CDR1 SGHRS, CDR2 YFSETQ. Trimming removed 2 bases at V and 0 bases at J, with 15 bases between. CDR3 amino acids: CASSLTTGDLSGNTIYF. DNA for the CDR3: TGCGCCAGCAGCTTAACGACAGGTGATCTCTCTGGAAACACCATATATTTT.

The CDR3 reads CASSIEWASGSGGTDTQYF. The CDR3 nucleotides are TGTGCCAGTAGTATAGAATGGGCTAGCGGGAGTGGTGGCACAGATACGCAGTATTTT. The genes are TRBV19 and TRBJ2-3; 10 bases match TRBD2. Germline lookup yields CDR1 LNHDA and CDR2 SQIVND (reference sequence). The CDR3 is 19 residues long. V dropped 0 bases and J dropped 1; count of bases not matched to a gene: 10.

This clone was observed a few times. The chain uses TRBV25-1 and TRBJ2-7; perhaps TRBD1 as D (5 bases). The CDR3 has 13 residues. The germline CDR1 and CDR2 sequences are MGHDK and SYGVNS. Trimming stripped 6 bases from V and 1 base from J, with 10 bases between. This CDR3 reads CASRGQASYEQYF. CDR3 bases: TGTGCCAGCAGGGGGCAGGCATCCTACGAGCAGTACTTC.

The chain couples TRBV6-5 to TRBJ2-5, with D possibly matching TRBD2 (7 bases). This CDR3 comprises 15 residues. Trimming stripped 5 bases from V and 5 bases from J, with 18 bases between. Germline CDR1 is MNHEY and CDR2 is SVGAGI. CDR3 in DNA: TGTGCCAGCAGTCGTACCGGGGGGCGCGGGGAGACCCAGTACTTC. Translation: CASSRTGGRGETQYF.

The genes are TRBV19 and TRBJ1-5, with 7 bases aligning to TRBD1. With V trimmed by 5 bases and J by 0 bases, 4 bases remained unmatched. There are 15 residues in the CDR3. Per the germline V gene, CDR1 is LNHDA and CDR2 is SQIVND (reference sequence). The CDR3 sequence is CASSPGQNSNQPQHF. CDR3 coding DNA: TGTGCCAGTAGTCCGGGACAGAATAGCAATCAGCCCCAGCATTTT.

The chain recombines TRBV7-9 with TRBJ1-6; 9 bases are a match to TRBD1. The CDR3 extends over 15 amino acids. V was clipped by 3 bases and J by 9 bases; unmatched bases: 6. Germline CDR1 is SEHNR and CDR2 is FQNEAQ (reference sequence). For the CDR3, the DNA is TGTGCCAGCAGCTTGGGGACAGGGTCGGGTTCACCCCTCCACTTT. Protein product: CASSLGTGSGSPLHF.

The chain recombines TRBV21-1 with TRBJ2-7; the table's TRBD2 call for D was not verified on the DNA. TRBV21-1 corresponds to a pseudogene. CDR3 length: 20 amino acids. CDR3 in amino acids: CASSPKVPGLAELVAYEQYF. The CDR3 DNA is TGTGCCAGCAGCCCGAAAGTGCCGGGACTAGCGGAATTGGTTGCATACGAGCAGTACTTC.

The rearrangement uses TRBV19 and TRBJ2-5; TRBD1 matches at 7 bases. V lost 2 bases and J lost 1; bases outside the gene matches: 7. Germline V gene sequence: CDR1 LNHDA, CDR2 SQIVND (reference sequence). This CDR3 region has 16 residues. CDR3 region: CASSIRWDSVQETQYF. CDR3 sequence (DNA): TGTGCCAGTAGTATACGGTGGGACAGCGTCCAAGAGACCCAGTACTTC.

The chain employs TRBV5-1 and TRBJ2-5; weak D call: TRBD1 (6 bases). V shed 3 bases and J shed 3 bases, with 12 bases lying between them. Germline CDR1 is SGHRS and CDR2 is YFSETQ. The CDR3 contains 14 residues. In DNA form, the CDR3 reads TGCGCCAGCAGCTCAGGGGCACTAAAAGAGACCCAGTACTTC. Protein sequence: CASSSGALKETQYF.

This chain links TRBV7-2 with TRBJ2-5; TRBD2 is a possible D gene (5 bases). The germline V and J ends were trimmed by 2 bases and 5 bases, with 12 bases remaining between them. This CDR3 comprises 14 residues. Looked up from germline, CDR1 is SGHTA and CDR2 is FQGNSA. CDR3 in amino acids: CASSLNSPGETQYF. The CDR3 region has the DNA TGTGCCAGCAGCTTAAACTCGCCGGGGGAGACCCAGTACTTC. Full variable domain (outside the CDR3, taken from reference TRBV7-2 and TRBJ2-5): GAGVSQSPSNKVTEKGKDVELRCDPISGHTALYWYRQSLGQGLEFLIYFQGNSAPDKSGLPSDRFSAERTGGSVSTLTIQRTQQEDSAVYLCASSLNSPGETQYFGPGTRLLVL.

The rearrangement links TRBV5-1 to TRBJ2-3, with TRBD2 matching 10 bases. Germline V gives CDR1 SGHRS, CDR2 YFSETQ. The CDR3 runs to 17 residues. V was pared by 3 bases and J by 6 bases, with 13 bases of the junction left unmatched. This CDR3 reads CASSWRGELAGSDTQYF. The CDR3, as DNA: TGCGCCAGCAGCTGGAGGGGGGAACTAGCGGGGTCCGATACGCAGTATTTT.

The chain has TRBV25-1 and TRBJ2-7; TRBD1 aligns across 12 bases. The germline V gene encodes CDR1 MGHDK and CDR2 SYGVNS. This CDR3 has 15 residues. V lost 6 bases to trimming and J lost 10 bases; unmatched junction nucleotides: 13. In DNA, the CDR3 is TGTGCCAGCAGCAACATAGGGACAGGGGGCCTTGGACAGTACTTC. Protein sequence: CASSNIGTGGLGQYF.

The J gene is TRBJ2-3, the V gene TRBV19; D is ambiguous. V dropped 0 bases and J dropped 8 bases, with 18 bases sitting between them. Germline-derived CDR1 and CDR2 are LNHDA and SQIVND (reference sequence). The CDR3 extends over 16 amino acids. CDR3 in amino acids: CASSIDIDPGWATQYF. The CDR3 nucleotides read TGTGCCAGTAGTATAGATATCGACCCCGGTTGGGCTACGCAGTATTTT.

The chain combines TRBV7-3 with TRBJ2-1; 13 bases align to TRBD2. The CDR3 is 17 residues long. The germline V gene encodes CDR1 SGHTA and CDR2 FQGTGA. The junction had 4 bases not matched to a gene; V was cut back by 5 bases and J by 0 bases. CDR3 sequence (DNA): TGTGCCAGCAGCCAAGGGACTAGCGGGGTCTCCTACAATGAGCAGTTCTTC. Its translation: CASSQGTSGVSYNEQFF.

The genes are TRBV28 and TRBJ2-1, with D unclear. CDR1 is MDHEN and CDR2 is SYDVKM in the germline V gene. V shed 2 bases and J shed 0 bases, with 8 bases lying between them. The CDR3 is 15 amino acids. The CDR3 sequence: CASSLTDSSYNEQFF. The CDR3 nucleotides are TGTGCCAGCAGTTTAACAGATAGCTCCTACAATGAGCAGTTCTTC.

V is TRBV7-2 and J is TRBJ1-1; a weak D match, TRBD1 (6 bases). The CDR3 consists of 14 residues. Germline assignment: CDR1 SGHTA and CDR2 FQGNSA. Trimming removed 1 base at V and 4 bases at J, with 10 bases between. CDR3 protein: CASSLVPGVTEAFF. The CDR3 DNA is TGTGCCAGCAGCTTAGTTCCAGGGGTCACTGAAGCTTTCTTT.